The 28 T cell receptor beta chains reported below all come from one sample, sequenced in a study of blood T cells in healthy people across ages. PCR was performed a second time for about 6 to 11 cycles using a sample-barcoded 5' primer and a J-beta primer mix. TCRdb recomputed calls from the 5' RACE reads with MiXCR, one row per CDR3 protein. The table shows about 970,000 distinct CDR3 sequences, with 51% occurring only once. Sequencing used blood. All receptors derive from a woman aged 60-75 years in good health.

This clonotype was counted between two and nine times. The CDR3 spells CSARPGTWETQYF. Here the CDR3 DNA reads TGCAGTGCAAGGCCGGGAACCTGGGAGACCCAGTACTTC. This chain links TRBV20-1 with TRBJ2-5; a weak D match, TRBD2 (5 bases). The germline V gene has CDR1 DFQATT and CDR2 SNEGSKA (reference sequence). CDR3 length: 13 amino acids. Trimming shortened V by 6 bases and J by 5 bases, and 16 bases separated the two germline ends.

The CDR3 coding sequence is TGTGCCAGCCGTCGTCCTTCGGAGGTGGCGAATACGCAGTATTTT. Translating it yields CASRRPSEVANTQYF. The gene calls are TRBV27 and TRBJ2-3, with a tentative D call TRBD2 (5 bases). This CDR3 is built from 15 residues. CDR1 and CDR2 from the germline V gene are MNHEY and SMNVEV (reference sequence). V lost 8 bases and J lost 7, with 22 bases in between.

The CDR3 region is CSARRQVIYEQYF. The CDR3 DNA reads TGCAGTGCTCGCCGGCAGGTGATCTACGAGCAGTACTTC. The genes are TRBV20-1 and TRBJ2-7; D gene unclear. V gave up 5 bases and J gave up 3 bases, with 14 bases separating them. The CDR3 has 13 amino acids. Germline V gene data show CDR1 as DFQATT and CDR2 as SNEGSKA (reference sequence).

This clonotype was recorded a few times. V gene TRBV7-9 combines with J gene TRBJ2-4, with D perhaps being TRBD1 or TRBD2 (5 bases each). CDR1 SEHNR and CDR2 FQNEAQ come from the germline V gene (reference sequence). Trimming took off 8 bases at V and 13 bases at J, with 15 bases between the two ends. The CDR3 sequence is 11 residues long. CDR3 sequence (DNA): TGTGCCAGCTCAACCCGAGGGGAGCAGTACTTC. It specifies CASSTRGEQYF.

This clonotype came up a few times. CDR3 in amino acids: CSAQIYGADTQYF. DNA for the CDR3: TGCAGTGCTCAGATATACGGAGCAGATACGCAGTATTTT. The V and J genes are TRBV20-1 and TRBJ2-3; unclear D gene. This CDR3 has 13 amino acids. The germline gives CDR1 DFQATT, CDR2 SNEGSKA (reference sequence). V was trimmed by 5 bases and J by 4 bases, leaving 13 bases between them.

This clonotype has more than one count but fewer than ten. The chain is built from TRBV4-2 and TRBJ2-7; maybe TRBD1 (6 bases). Germline V gene lookup returns CDR1 LGHNA and CDR2 YNFKEQ. V lost 1 base and J 2 bases, leaving 9 bases between the germline ends. This CDR3 comprises 14 residues. CDR3 DNA: TGTGCCAGCAGCCAAGGACAGGCCCCCTACGAGCAGTACTTC. Translating gives CASSQGQAPYEQYF.

This clonotype was seen a single time. The chain is built from TRBV9 and TRBJ1-6, with 7 bases that match TRBD1. CDR1 is SGDLS, CDR2 YYNGEE, per germline. Trimming took 1 base from V and 7 from J; bases not matched to a gene: 5. This CDR3 spans 15 amino acids. DNA for the CDR3: TGTGCCAGCAGCGTAACAGGGGTGAGGAATTCACCCCTCCACTTT. Its protein product is CASSVTGVRNSPLHF.

The chain combines TRBV29-1 with TRBJ2-1; D gene uncertain. V lost 4 bases and J 8 bases, leaving 6 bases between the germline ends. The V gene's germline CDR1 is SQVTM and CDR2 ANQGSEA. The CDR3 is made up of 10 amino acids. In nucleotides, the CDR3 is TGCAGCGTTGCGAGCTATGAGCAGTTCTTC. It translates to CSVASYEQFF.

This clonotype turned up a few times. This sequence joins TRBV10-3 and TRBJ1-2, with 9 bases matching TRBD1. Germline V CDR1 and CDR2: ENHRY, SYGVKD. V lost 5 bases, J lost 4 bases, and 5 bases stayed unmatched. This CDR3 comprises 14 residues. The CDR3: CAISFQTGGYGYTF. The CDR3 DNA reads as TGTGCCATCAGTTTTCAGACAGGGGGCTATGGCTACACCTTC.

The chain combines TRBV28 with TRBJ2-7; TRBD2 matches 8 bases. This CDR3 has 15 residues. Looked up from germline, CDR1 is MDHEN and CDR2 is SYDVKM. V trimming: 4 bases; J trimming: 3 bases; junction bases outside the gene matches: 8. CDR3 region: CASSSGGVDGYEQYF. CDR3 DNA sequence: TGTGCCAGCAGTTCCGGGGGGGTCGATGGCTACGAGCAGTACTTC.

The J gene is TRBJ2-7, the V gene TRBV4-2; TRBD2 is a possible D gene (6 bases). The V end was cut by 1 base, the J end by 7 bases, with 20 bases between. Germline V gene lookup returns CDR1 LGHNA and CDR2 YNFKEQ. This CDR3 has 16 amino acids. CDR3 nucleotides: TGTGCCAGCAGCCAAGTTGGTAGCGGAGCCTACAATGAGCAGTACTTC. It specifies CASSQVGSGAYNEQYF.

This clonotype was detected a few times. The chain recombines TRBV7-9 with TRBJ2-2; D remains unclear. The germline V gene encodes CDR1 SEHNR and CDR2 FQNEAQ (reference sequence). The V end was cut by 0 bases, the J end by 6 bases, with 5 bases between. There are 13 residues in the CDR3. CDR3 coding DNA: TGTGCCAGCAGCTTAGCAGGTGCCGGGGAGCTGTTTTTT. This codes for CASSLAGAGELFF.

The chain is built from TRBV4-1 and TRBJ2-7; the D call may be TRBD1 or TRBD2 (6 bases each). The CDR3 covers 15 residues. Trimming stripped 4 bases from V and 3 bases from J, with 16 bases between. Germline V lookup: CDR1 MGHRA, CDR2 YSYEKL. The chain's CDR3 is CASSPSPQGLYEQYF. CDR3 bases: TGCGCCAGCAGCCCATCCCCACAGGGACTCTACGAGCAGTACTTC.

The chain uses TRBV20-1 and TRBJ2-3; 11 nucleotides align to TRBD2. This CDR3 has 15 amino acids. J was trimmed by 4 bases and V by 6 bases; bases with no gene match: 9. The germline V gene has CDR1 DFQATT and CDR2 SNEGSKA (reference sequence). The CDR3 is CSATALAGVADTQYF. The CDR3 nucleotides read TGCAGTGCCACCGCACTAGCGGGAGTGGCAGATACGCAGTATTTT.

V usage is TRBV28 and J usage is TRBJ1-5; 9 bases match TRBD1. The CDR3 covers 16 residues. Germline loops: CDR1 MDHEN, CDR2 SYDVKM. V gave up 5 bases and J gave up 7 bases; unmatched junction bases: 12. The CDR3 DNA sequence: TGTGCCAGCAGTCTGGACCAACAGGGGGCCGGGCAGCCCCAGCATTTT. Amino acids: CASSLDQQGAGQPQHF.

The chain carries TRBV6-2 or TRBV6-3 and TRBJ2-5; D may correspond to TRBD1 or TRBD2 (5 bases each). Germline values: CDR1 MNHEY, CDR2 SVGEGT. V was cut by 2 bases and J by 5 bases, with 18 bases left in between. The CDR3 has 16 amino acids. CDR3 DNA sequence: TGTGCCAGCAGTTACGGCGAGAGGGGAATTGGGGAGACCCAGTACTTC. It specifies CASSYGERGIGETQYF.

The V and J genes are TRBV5-1 and TRBJ2-1; 8 positions match TRBD1. CDR3 length equals 14 residues. V dropped 4 bases and J dropped 6; count of bases not matched to a gene: 6. The germline V gene has CDR1 SGHRS and CDR2 YFSETQ. CDR3 in amino acids: CASSPDRGGNEQFF. The CDR3 DNA reads TGCGCCAGCAGCCCTGACAGGGGAGGCAATGAGCAGTTCTTC. Variable domain in full (rest from reference TRBV5-1 and TRBJ2-1): KAGVTQTPRYLIKTRGQQVTLSCSPISGHRSVSWYQQTPGQGLQFLFEYFSETQRNKGNFPGRFSGRQFSNSRSEMNVSTLELGDSALYLCASSPDRGGNEQFFGPGTRLTVL.

The chain has TRBV7-6 and TRBJ1-6, with D possibly matching TRBD1 (5 bases). The CDR3 length is 16 residues. V dropped 2 bases and J dropped 6 bases, with 14 bases sitting between them. The germline CDR1 and CDR2 sequences are SGHVS and FNYEAQ. The CDR3 region has the DNA TGTGCCAGCAGCTTACCCAAAAGGGGTCCTAATTCACCCCTCCACTTT. Translated, it gives CASSLPKRGPNSPLHF.

This clonotype has a handful of counts. This chain connects TRBV29-1 to TRBJ2-5; 9 nucleotides align to TRBD1. The germline gives CDR1 SQVTM, CDR2 ANQGSEA. The CDR3 has 12 amino acids. Trimming at V came to 4 bases and at J to 5 bases, leaving 2 bases not matched to a gene. CDR3 sequence: CSVGGTGETQYF. Here the CDR3 DNA reads TGCAGCGTTGGAGGGACAGGGGAGACCCAGTACTTC.

V usage is TRBV7-2 and J usage is TRBJ2-1, with D possibly matching TRBD2 (6 bases). Trimming removed 4 bases from V and 5 bases from J, with 18 bases in between. This CDR3 spans 16 amino acids. Germline CDR1 reads SGHTA; CDR2 reads FQGNSA. The CDR3 DNA is TGTGCCAGCAGCTCGGCCTGGGCGGGATATAACAATGAGCAGTTCTTC. Amino acids: CASSSAWAGYNNEQFF.

The chain links TRBV7-9 to TRBJ2-5; 9 bases fit TRBD1. The J call may be mistaken, given a closer DNA end match to TRBJ2-7. The CDR3 runs 15 residues. Germline V lookup: CDR1 SEHNR, CDR2 FQNEAQ (reference sequence). This CDR3 is CASSSIGQGFNEQYF. CDR3 DNA sequence: TGTGCCAGCAGCTCCATAGGACAGGGGTTCAACGAGCAGTACTTC.

The chain links TRBV4-2 to TRBJ2-3; D tentatively fits TRBD1 or TRBD2 (5 bases each). CDR3 length: 18 residues. V lost 0 bases and J 1 base, leaving 17 bases between the germline ends. CDR1 and CDR2 from the germline V gene are LGHNA and YNFKEQ. CDR3 region: CASSQERGGAVGTDTQYF. CDR3 nucleotide sequence: TGTGCCAGCAGCCAAGAAAGGGGCGGAGCGGTAGGCACAGATACGCAGTATTTT.

The chain has TRBV20-1 and TRBJ1-6; possibly TRBD1 for D (5 bases). CDR3 length: 13 residues. CDR1 DFQATT and CDR2 SNEGSKA come from the germline V gene (reference sequence). V gave up 5 bases and J gave up 13 bases, with 18 bases separating them. The chain's CDR3 is CSAHTTGRSPLHF. The CDR3 DNA follows: TGCAGTGCTCACACCACGGGGCGTTCCCCCCTCCACTTT.

This clonotype was seen only a few times. This chain joins TRBV28 and TRBJ2-5; D remains unclear. The end of the DNA is better explained by TRBJ2-7, so the J call may be wrong. CDR3 size: 12 residues. From germline, CDR1 is MDHEN and CDR2 SYDVKM. The CDR3 DNA reads as TGTGCCAGCATAGGGCAGTTTGGCGAGCAGTACTTC. Translated: CASIGQFGEQYF.

The chain couples TRBV2 to TRBJ1-5, with D possibly being TRBD1 (5 bases). V shed 2 bases and J shed 2 bases, with 16 bases lying between them. CDR1 and CDR2 from the germline V gene are SNHLY and FYNNEI. CDR3 length: 17 amino acids. The CDR3 sequence: CASSELPGKIGNQPQHF. In DNA, the CDR3 is TGTGCCAGCAGTGAATTGCCAGGGAAGATTGGCAATCAGCCCCAGCATTTT.

The V gene is TRBV28, the J gene TRBJ2-4, with D unresolved. With the DNA end fitting TRBJ2-7 better, the J assignment may be wrong. Germline V gene sequence: CDR1 MDHEN, CDR2 SYDVKM. This CDR3 is built from 14 residues. The CDR3 sequence is CASSWSMVPYEQYF. The CDR3 DNA sequence: TGTGCCAGCAGTTGGTCGATGGTTCCCTACGAGCAGTACTTC.

This chain joins TRBV27 and TRBJ1-2; 9 bases are a match to TRBD1. The CDR3 has 16 amino acids. V lost 5 bases, J lost 5 bases, and 12 bases stayed unmatched. Germline V gene data show CDR1 as MNHEY and CDR2 as SMNVEV (reference sequence). The CDR3 bases are TGTGCCAGCAGTCTAAATATTCCGACAGGGGGTTATGGCTACACCTTC. It specifies CASSLNIPTGGYGYTF.

The V and J genes are TRBV5-1 and TRBJ2-2, with 9 bases lining up with TRBD1. CDR3 length: 15 amino acids. The V segment lost 1 base and the J segment 3 bases; nucleotides outside the gene matches: 1. Germline V lookup: CDR1 SGHRS, CDR2 YFSETQ. CDR3 nucleotides: TGCGCCAGCAGCTTGACAGGGGGCGACACCGGGGAGCTGTTTTTT. Its protein product is CASSLTGGDTGELFF.